This entry describes one T cell receptor (beta chain). This sample is drawn from a study of T cell responses to AZD1222 COVID-19 vaccine. V shed 0 bases, J shed 2 bases, and the junction held 1 base outside the gene matches. Germline CDR1 LNHDA, CDR2 SQIVND (reference sequence). CDR3 size: 16 residues. Using immunoSEQ multiplex PCR, the repertoire was profiled, and TCRdb retains in-frame clones only, with some absent. The data show under 100,000 clones, with 70% to 90% seen just once and 9.5% to 13% held by the top ten. This clonotype originated in an adult who received the AZD1222 COVID-19 vaccine. The sample was peripheral blood, taken 28 days after the second AZD1222 dose. The V call is TRBV19, the J call TRBJ2-1; the match to TRBD2 covers 10 bases. DNA for the CDR3: TGTGCCAGTAGTATAGACGGACTAGCGGCCTACAATGAGCAGTTCTTC. This codes for CASSIDGLAAYNEQFF.